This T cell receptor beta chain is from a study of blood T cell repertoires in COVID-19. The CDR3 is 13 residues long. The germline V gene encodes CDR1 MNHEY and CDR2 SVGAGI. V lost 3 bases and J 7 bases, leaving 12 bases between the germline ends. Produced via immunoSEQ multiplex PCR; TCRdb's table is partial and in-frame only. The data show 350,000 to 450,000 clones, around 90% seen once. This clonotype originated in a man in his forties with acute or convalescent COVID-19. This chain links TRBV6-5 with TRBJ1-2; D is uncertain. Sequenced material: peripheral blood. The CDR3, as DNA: TGTGCCAGCAGTTATACGCGGAGCGGTGGCTACACCTTC. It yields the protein CASSYTRSGGYTF.